These 20 T cell receptor beta chains came from one sample sequenced in a study of human T cells and chemical hapten exposure (dated by TCRdb to the early 2020s). This specimen's time point label, interpreted: pre-sensitization, week 0. The treatment or condition label on this specimen signifies: therapeutic diphenylcyclopropenone sensitization with weekly scalp DPC. Libraries came from RACE. The instrument given in TCRdb is NextSeq 500. The raw public data were reprocessed by TCRdb itself: fastp quality trimming at Q25, MiXCR clonotype calling, in-frame beta chains only. Under each unique CDR3 protein, matching rows form one entry showing the most common genes and DNA. Counted in this sample were around 350,000 distinct CDR3 sequences; over 5% of them appeared once. The ten largest clones take up over 6.5% of the sample. The sequencing used whole blood, collected in connection with sensitization to the hapten diphenylcyclopropenone (DPC). The origin of the receptors is a woman aged 18-29 years with alopecia areata. Some clones in this sample may be carry-over from other donors' samples.

A note on this clonotype: A much larger clone lies one base from this, so it may be a read error. The gene calls are TRBV12-3 or TRBV12-4 and TRBJ2-3, with TRBD2 matching over 8 bases. The length of the CDR3 is 16 residues. V was pared by 5 bases and J by 4 bases, with 11 bases of the junction left unmatched. The chain's CDR3 is CASSPSSGLGADTQYF. DNA for the CDR3: TGTGCCAGCAGTCCTTCCTCGGGACTAGGGGCAGATACGCAGTATTTT.

In this sample, this clonotype turned up a few times. The chain has TRBV14 and TRBJ2-1; 9 bases agree with TRBD1. The CDR3 runs 17 residues. Per the germline V gene, CDR1 is SGHDN and CDR2 is FVKESK. The V and J ends lost 1 base and 4 bases, in that order; junction bases with no gene match: 8. CDR3: CASSQGHGTGMYNEQFF. The DNA of the CDR3 is TGTGCCAGCAGCCAAGGTCACGGGACAGGGATGTACAATGAGCAGTTCTTC.

Only a few counts were recorded for this clonotype. CDR3 DNA sequence: TGTGCCAGCAGCACTAGTCCCCCCGGGTTGGGGGAGACCCAGTACTTC. Protein sequence: CASSTSPPGLGETQYF. The V gene is TRBV7-3, the J gene TRBJ2-5; a weak D match, TRBD2 (5 bases). The germline CDR1 and CDR2 sequences are SGHTA and FQGTGA. The CDR3 extends over 16 amino acids. The V end was cut by 5 bases, the J end by 5 bases, with 21 bases between.

This chain connects TRBV28 to TRBJ1-2; a weak D match, TRBD1 (6 bases). V was shortened by 5 bases and J by 4 bases, with 29 bases between the two germline ends. Germline V gene sequence: CDR1 MDHEN, CDR2 SYDVKM. The CDR3 consists of 19 residues. The CDR3 spells CASSPQVRRGHDSSYGYTF. The CDR3 bases are TGTGCCAGCAGTCCCCAAGTCCGACGGGGACACGATTCGTCCTATGGCTACACCTTC.

The chain couples TRBV27 to TRBJ2-3; D may be TRBD1 (5 bases). V was trimmed by 6 bases and J by 0 bases, leaving 28 bases between them. The CDR3 has 20 residues. Germline CDR1 MNHEY, CDR2 SMNVEV (reference sequence). Written as DNA, the CDR3 is TGTGCCAGCAGCGGAATCAAAGGCGGTAGGGGATACCCTAGCACAGATACGCAGTATTTT. Encoded protein: CASSGIKGGRGYPSTDTQYF.

This clonotype was counted only a few times. The chain recombines TRBV18 with TRBJ2-2, with 10 bases fitting TRBD1. The CDR3 is made up of 16 amino acids. V shed 3 bases, J shed 5 bases, and the junction held 6 bases outside the gene matches. Germline lookup yields CDR1 KGHSH and CDR2 LQKENI. CDR3 residues: CASSPTTGGTTGELFF. The CDR3 nucleotides are TGTGCCAGCTCACCGACGACAGGGGGCACGACCGGGGAGCTGTTTTTT.

This clonotype was observed many times. V and J are TRBV7-9 and TRBJ2-3; the match to TRBD1 covers 7 bases. The V and J ends lost 5 bases and 0 bases, in that order; junction bases with no gene match: 5. The CDR3 totals 15 residues. Germline loops: CDR1 SEHNR, CDR2 FQNEAQ (reference sequence). CDR3 residues: CASSTGQHSTDTQYF. In DNA, the CDR3 is TGTGCCAGCAGCACGGGACAGCATAGCACAGATACGCAGTATTTT.

This clonotype has at least ten counts. The V call is TRBV10-3, the J call TRBJ2-3; possible D gene TRBD2, 5 bases. The CDR3 totals 12 residues. Germline V CDR1 and CDR2: ENHRY, SYGVKD. Trimming removed 10 bases from V and 2 bases from J, with 10 bases in between. The CDR3 coding sequence is TGTGCCAACGGGAACTACACAGATACGCAGTATTTT. It is translated as CANGNYTDTQYF.

This clonotype was seen many times. The V call is TRBV28, the J call TRBJ1-4; D may be TRBD1 (5 bases). Per the germline V gene, CDR1 is MDHEN and CDR2 is SYDVKM. The length of the CDR3 is 14 residues. V was shortened by 7 bases and J by 7 bases, with 16 bases between the two germline ends. In nucleotides, the CDR3 is TGTGCCAGCATAGGGGCGGGGTCTTTTGAAAAACTGTTTTTT. Translation: CASIGAGSFEKLFF.

This clonotype was observed at least ten times. This sequence joins TRBV5-6 and TRBJ2-6, with 8 nucleotides matching TRBD1. This CDR3 has 19 residues. Germline-derived CDR1 and CDR2 are SGHDT and YYEEEE. The V gene end was trimmed by 1 base and the J gene end by 2 bases; junction bases not matched to a gene: 11. The chain's CDR3 is CASSLNHGQGFPGANVLTF. The CDR3 coding sequence is TGTGCCAGCAGCTTGAACCATGGACAGGGTTTCCCTGGGGCCAACGTCCTGACTTTC.

This clonotype occurred many times. The chain has TRBV20-1 and TRBJ2-3; no firm D call. Trimming pared 7 bases from V and 0 bases from J, leaving 11 bases between. Germline CDR1 is DFQATT and CDR2 is SNEGSKA (reference sequence). This CDR3 has 13 residues. The CDR3 DNA follows: TGCAGTGGGGCATCGGCTAGCACAGATACGCAGTATTTT. This gives the protein CSGASASTDTQYF.

This clonotype was picked up a small number of times. The chain uses TRBV7-9 and TRBJ1-1; D remains unclear. V lost 5 bases, J lost 5 bases, and 15 bases lay in between. The CDR3 is 14 amino acids. In germline, CDR1 is SEHNR, CDR2 FQNEAQ (reference sequence). CDR3 in amino acids: CASSPGPTLTEAFF. The CDR3 DNA reads as TGTGCCAGCAGCCCTGGGCCTACCTTGACTGAAGCTTTCTTT.

This clonotype has ten or more counts. The chain uses TRBV20-1 and TRBJ2-7; D not resolved. The CDR3 is 12 residues long. Trimming took off 0 bases at V and 1 base at J, with 4 bases between the two ends. The V gene's germline CDR1 is DFQATT and CDR2 SNEGSKA (reference sequence). The CDR3 nucleotides are TGCAGTGCTAGAGAGGATTCCTACGAGCAGTACTTC. Its translation: CSAREDSYEQYF.

This sequence joins TRBV12-3 or TRBV12-4 and TRBJ1-5; D call uncertain. Trimming removed 6 bases from V and 0 bases from J, with 9 bases in between. This CDR3 has 14 amino acids. The CDR3 region is CASSGPDSNQPQHF. The CDR3 DNA is TGTGCCAGCAGCGGACCAGATAGCAATCAGCCCCAGCATTTT.

This clonotype was picked up a small number of times. The CDR3 is CASSLVSGAREKLFF. The CDR3 DNA sequence: TGTGCCAGCAGCTTAGTATCAGGGGCTAGGGAAAAACTGTTTTTT. The chain uses TRBV7-2 and TRBJ1-4; TRBD1 might be the D (6 bases). V was pared by 1 base and J by 8 bases, with 14 bases between. Germline lookup yields CDR1 SGHTA and CDR2 FQGNSA. There are 15 residues in the CDR3. The entire variable domain, with the rest obtained from reference TRBV7-2 and TRBJ1-4, is as follows: GAGVSQSPSNKVTEKGKDVELRCDPISGHTALYWYRQSLGQGLEFLIYFQGNSAPDKSGLPSDRFSAERTGGSVSTLTIQRTQQEDSAVYLCASSLVSGAREKLFFGSGTQLSVL.

In regard to this clonotype: Being one base from a much bigger clone, this may be a read error. The rearrangement joins TRBV27 to TRBJ1-5, with TRBD1 matching over 9 bases. J lost 5 bases, V lost 6 bases, and 8 bases had no gene match. This CDR3 contains 15 residues. The germline V gene has CDR1 MNHEY and CDR2 SMNVEV (reference sequence). The CDR3 here is CASRFGTGFDQPQHF. DNA for the CDR3: TGTGCCAGCAGGTTCGGGACAGGGTTCGATCAGCCCCAGCATTTT.

Ten or more counts support this clonotype. In DNA, the CDR3 is TGTGCCAGCAGGAACGGAGGCAATCAGCCCCAGCATTTT. Protein: CASRNGGNQPQHF. The rearrangement uses TRBV6-5 and TRBJ1-5; no clear D gene. The germline V and J ends were trimmed by 6 bases and 2 bases, with 8 bases remaining between them. The CDR3 sequence is 13 residues long. The V gene's germline CDR1 is MNHEY and CDR2 SVGAGI.

This clonotype has only a few counts. This chain joins TRBV20-1 and TRBJ1-1, with unresolved D. The CDR3 contains 11 residues. V dropped 5 bases and J dropped 5 bases, with 9 bases sitting between them. CDR1 and CDR2 (germline): DFQATT, SNEGSKA (reference sequence). The CDR3 here is CSAPDTTEAFF. The CDR3 DNA reads TGCAGTGCTCCAGACACGACTGAAGCTTTCTTT.

This clonotype was counted a few times. CDR3 loop: CASSLSWTRNEQYF. The CDR3 DNA reads as TGTGCCAGCAGCTTGAGTTGGACGAGAAACGAGCAGTACTTC. The gene calls are TRBV11-2 and TRBJ2-7; D not resolved. CDR3 size: 14 residues. V was trimmed by 3 bases and J by 5 bases, leaving 14 bases between them. Germline CDR1 is SGHAT and CDR2 is FQNNGV. The full variable domain, with the rest looked up from reference TRBV11-2 and TRBJ2-7, is EAGVAQSPRYKIIEKRQSVAFWCNPISGHATLYWYQQILGQGPKLLIQFQNNGVVDDSQLPKDRFSAERLKGVDSTLKIQPAKLEDSAVYLCASSLSWTRNEQYFGPGTRLTVT.

This clonotype was detected ten times or more. This sequence joins TRBV5-4 and TRBJ1-1, with unresolved D. The CDR3 extends over 14 amino acids. CDR1 is SGHNT, CDR2 YYREEE, per germline (reference sequence). Trimming removed 0 bases at V and 2 bases at J, with 8 bases between. CDR3 sequence reads: CASSLADLNTEAFF. The CDR3 DNA reads TGTGCCAGCAGCTTGGCGGACTTAAACACTGAAGCTTTCTTT.